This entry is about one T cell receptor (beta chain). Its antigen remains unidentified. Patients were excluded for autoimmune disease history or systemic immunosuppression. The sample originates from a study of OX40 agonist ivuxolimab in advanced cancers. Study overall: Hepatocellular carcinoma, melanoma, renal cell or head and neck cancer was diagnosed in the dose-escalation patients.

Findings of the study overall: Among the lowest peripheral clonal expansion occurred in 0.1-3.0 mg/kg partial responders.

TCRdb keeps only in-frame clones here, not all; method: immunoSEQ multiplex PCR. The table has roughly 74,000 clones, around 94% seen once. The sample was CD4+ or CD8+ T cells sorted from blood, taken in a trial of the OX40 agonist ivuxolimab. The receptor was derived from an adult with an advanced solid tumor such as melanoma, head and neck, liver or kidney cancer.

The CDR3 protein is CASRQSGTGGNYGYTF. CDR3 coding DNA: TGCGCCAGCAGGCAATCCGGGACAGGGGGTAACTATGGCTACACCTTC. The rearrangement links TRBV4-1 to TRBJ1-2; 11 bases line up with TRBD1. Germline-derived CDR1 and CDR2 are MGHRA and YSYEKL. The CDR3 is 16 residues long. V dropped 6 bases and J dropped 1; count of bases not matched to a gene: 7.